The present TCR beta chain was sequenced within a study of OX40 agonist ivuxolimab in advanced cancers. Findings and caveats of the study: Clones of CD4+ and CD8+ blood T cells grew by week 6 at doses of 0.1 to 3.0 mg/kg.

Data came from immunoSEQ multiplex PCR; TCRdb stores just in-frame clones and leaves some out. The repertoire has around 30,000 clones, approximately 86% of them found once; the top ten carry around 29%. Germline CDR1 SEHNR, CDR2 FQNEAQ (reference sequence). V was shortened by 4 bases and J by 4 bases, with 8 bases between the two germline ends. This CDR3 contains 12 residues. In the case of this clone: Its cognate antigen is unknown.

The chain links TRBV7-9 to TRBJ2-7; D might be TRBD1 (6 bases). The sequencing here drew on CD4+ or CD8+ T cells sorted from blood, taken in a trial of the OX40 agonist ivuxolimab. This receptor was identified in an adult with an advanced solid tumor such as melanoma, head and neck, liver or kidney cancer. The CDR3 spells CASSSGTYEQYF. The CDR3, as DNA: TGTGCCAGCAGCTCCGGGACATACGAGCAGTACTTC.